Here is one T cell receptor (beta chain) with its context. The antigen is unknown. The CDR3 runs 15 residues. Germline loops: CDR1 MNHEY, CDR2 SMNVEV (reference sequence). V lost 3 bases and J lost 1, with 12 bases in between. The data originate from a study of shared clonotypes between healthy human individuals. Overall study results and limits: A generally larger estimated richness was seen in naive subsets than in memory subsets. The authors sampled blood alone, and tissue repertoires likely differ.

Positively selected for CCR7, the CD45RO-negative cells used as naive CD8 cells excluded terminally differentiated effector memory CD45RA+ cells. Sequenced by immunoSEQ multiplex PCR; TCRdb stores in-frame clones only, minus some. The data show about 2,200,000 clones, just over 90% seen once. The receptor was derived from a young man in good health. Some clones in this sample may be carry-over from other donors' samples. Specimen: naive CD8+ T cells from PBMCs. The chain combines TRBV27 with TRBJ1-2; D uncertain. The CDR3 spells CASSFTALLNYGYTF. CDR3 nucleotide sequence: TGTGCCAGCAGTTTTACAGCTCTCCTTAACTATGGCTACACCTTC.